The 27 T cell receptor beta chains below come from one sample, sequenced in a study of cytomegalovirus exposure and HLA in healthy donors. Primers: 60 Vbeta forward and 13 Jbeta reverse. TCRdb's copy holds only in-frame clones and misses some; the assay was immunoSEQ multiplex PCR. In the table there are about 170,000 clones, around 76% of which are singletons. The specimen sequenced was PBMCs. Source of these receptors: a female donor in good health and CMV-seronegative.

This chain joins TRBV6-1 and TRBJ2-5; D perhaps matches TRBD1 (5 bases). The V and J ends lost 2 bases and 4 bases respectively, with 14 bases between them. Germline values: CDR1 MNHNS, CDR2 SASEGT. The CDR3 length is 15 residues. CDR3 sequence (DNA): TGTGCCAGCAGTGAACCGCGCAGGGCCCCAGAGACCCAGTACTTC. Protein: CASSEPRRAPETQYF.

The genes are TRBV2 and TRBJ2-1; D not certain. The CDR3 runs 15 residues. CDR1 SNHLY and CDR2 FYNNEI come from the germline V gene. V lost 4 bases and J lost 0, with 10 bases in between. CDR3 amino acids: CASSGGPLSYNEQFF. The CDR3 coding sequence is TGTGCCAGCAGTGGTGGCCCGCTCTCCTACAATGAGCAGTTCTTC.

This chain joins TRBV5-1 and TRBJ1-1, with 8 bases aligning to TRBD1. Germline V CDR1 and CDR2: SGHRS, YFSETQ. The CDR3 is 16 amino acids. The V gene end was trimmed by 3 bases and the J gene end by 0 bases; junction bases not matched to a gene: 7. The CDR3 sequence: CASSSEKDRVNTEAFF. The CDR3 bases are TGCGCCAGCAGCTCGGAGAAGGACAGGGTGAACACTGAAGCTTTCTTT.

The V call is TRBV9, the J call TRBJ1-1, with TRBD1 identical over 8 bases. V dropped 3 bases and J dropped 1; count of bases not matched to a gene: 8. CDR1 is SGDLS, CDR2 YYNGEE, per germline. The CDR3 runs to 16 residues. CDR3 sequence reads: CASSENRDRRNTEAFF. Here the CDR3 DNA reads TGTGCCAGCAGCGAAAACCGGGACAGGAGGAACACTGAAGCTTTCTTT.

The V gene is TRBV11-2, the J gene TRBJ1-1; D is perhaps TRBD1 (5 bases). CDR1 and CDR2 (germline): SGHAT, FQNNGV. Trimming stripped 6 bases from V and 3 bases from J, with 11 bases between. The CDR3 is 13 residues long. The CDR3 region is CASRRGGYTEAFF. In nucleotides, the CDR3 is TGTGCCAGCAGGAGGGGAGGGTACACTGAAGCTTTCTTT.

This chain links TRBV19 with TRBJ1-2; tentative D call: TRBD1 (5 bases). The CDR3 extends over 16 amino acids. V lost 3 bases, J lost 4 bases, and 18 bases lay in between. Germline V gene sequence: CDR1 LNHDA, CDR2 SQIVND (reference sequence). CDR3 loop: CASSILMAGRAYGYTF. DNA for the CDR3: TGTGCCAGTAGTATCCTCATGGCAGGGAGGGCCTATGGCTACACCTTC.

V gene TRBV27 combines with J gene TRBJ2-7; D unresolved. Trimming cost V 4 bases and J 2 bases, with 12 bases left between them. This CDR3 comprises 14 residues. Germline V CDR1 and CDR2: MNHEY, SMNVEV (reference sequence). The CDR3 nucleotides are TGTGCCAGCAGTTCCCCGACACGGACCTACGAGCAGTACTTC. Residues: CASSSPTRTYEQYF.

The chain employs TRBV27 and TRBJ1-5; possible D gene TRBD1, 6 bases. This CDR3 has 17 amino acids. V was shortened by 5 bases and J by 0 bases, with 17 bases between the two germline ends. Germline V gives CDR1 MNHEY, CDR2 SMNVEV (reference sequence). CDR3 loop: CASSATAGAPSNQPQHF. Here the CDR3 DNA reads TGTGCCAGCAGTGCGACCGCGGGGGCGCCTAGCAATCAGCCCCAGCATTTT.

This chain links TRBV2 with TRBJ2-6; 7 nucleotides agree with TRBD1. V dropped 4 bases and J dropped 3; count of bases not matched to a gene: 15. Per the germline V gene, CDR1 is SNHLY and CDR2 is FYNNEI. The CDR3 covers 19 residues. The CDR3 reads CASSARGQVLSSGANVLTF. The CDR3, as DNA: TGTGCCAGCAGTGCTAGAGGACAGGTTCTTTCAAGTGGGGCCAACGTCCTGACTTTC.

This rearrangement joins TRBV25-1 to TRBJ1-1; D might be TRBD1 (5 bases). The CDR3 length is 14 residues. Germline loops: CDR1 MGHDK, CDR2 SYGVNS. V was clipped by 3 bases and J by 14 bases, with 22 bases between them. Here the CDR3 reads CASSEGGKEWGVFF. CDR3 DNA: TGTGCCAGCAGTGAGGGGGGAAAGGAGTGGGGGGTCTTCTTT.

J is TRBJ2-7 and V is TRBV6-4; maybe TRBD2 (6 bases). V lost 5 bases to trimming and J lost 2 bases, with 16 bases between them. The CDR3 runs 15 residues. Germline assignment: CDR1 MRHNA and CDR2 SNTAGT. CDR3 DNA sequence: TGTGCCAGCAGTCGACGGTGCGGGGAAGCCTACGAGCAGTACTTC. As protein: CASSRRCGEAYEQYF.

The chain is built from TRBV5-1 and TRBJ2-3; 9 bases agree with TRBD1. Germline CDR1 is SGHRS and CDR2 is YFSETQ. The CDR3 loop spans 16 amino acids. The V and J ends lost 4 bases and 1 base, in that order; junction bases with no gene match: 7. The CDR3: CASSPPTGGGTDTQYF. CDR3 nucleotides: TGCGCCAGCAGCCCCCCTACAGGGGGCGGCACAGATACGCAGTATTTT.

DNA of the CDR3: TGTGCCAGCAGCTTGGCACTAGAAGAGACCCAGTACTTC. Its protein product is CASSLALEETQYF. The chain combines TRBV5-6 with TRBJ2-5, with D tentatively TRBD2 (5 bases). The V and J ends lost 0 bases and 3 bases respectively, with 6 bases between them. The CDR3 is made up of 13 amino acids. The V gene's germline CDR1 is SGHDT and CDR2 YYEEEE.

In nucleotides, the CDR3 is TGTGCCAGCAGTTACTCGATTACGGGAGGTGAAGAGACCCAGTACTTC. Amino acid sequence: CASSYSITGGEETQYF. The chain has TRBV6-6 and TRBJ2-5, with 7 bases matching TRBD2. After removal of 0 bases from V and 3 bases from J, the junction contained 7 bases not matched to a gene. Germline values: CDR1 MNHNY, CDR2 SVGAGI (reference sequence). This CDR3 has 16 amino acids.

The chain links TRBV23-1 to TRBJ2-7, with D possibly TRBD2 on 6 matching bases. TRBV23-1 is classed as an ORF, of uncertain function. V gave up 4 bases and J gave up 3 bases, with 16 bases separating them. The CDR3 contains 15 residues. The CDR3 spells CASSRGGEPNYEQYF. As DNA, the CDR3 is TGCGCCAGCAGTCGAGGAGGGGAGCCGAACTACGAGCAGTACTTC.

The rearrangement joins TRBV5-1 to TRBJ2-1; 14 nucleotides agree with TRBD2. Germline trimming cut 3 bases from V and 9 bases from J; bases unmatched to any gene: 5. This CDR3 has 15 residues. The germline V gene encodes CDR1 SGHRS and CDR2 YFSETQ. This chain's CDR3 is CASSSTSGGVGEQFF. CDR3 bases: TGCGCCAGCAGCTCGACTAGCGGGGGGGTAGGTGAGCAGTTCTTC.

This clone was observed a handful of times. V is TRBV21-1 and J is TRBJ1-5; the table's D call TRBD1 went unverified against the DNA. TRBV21-1 is designated a pseudogene. The CDR3 is made up of 14 amino acids. The CDR3 DNA sequence: TGTGCCAGCAGGGGGGACAGGAGGAATCAGCCCCAGCATTTT. It specifies CASRGDRRNQPQHF.

This chain links TRBV19 with TRBJ2-7, with TRBD1 matching 8 bases. Germline V gene lookup returns CDR1 LNHDA and CDR2 SQIVND (reference sequence). CDR3 size: 14 residues. Trimming cost V 6 bases and J 4 bases; bases outside gene matches: 8. This CDR3 is CASRKDRDRYEQYF. The CDR3 nucleotides read TGTGCCAGTAGGAAAGACAGGGACAGGTACGAGCAGTACTTC.

The chain carries TRBV9 and TRBJ2-3, with 7 nucleotides matching TRBD2. CDR1 is SGDLS, CDR2 YYNGEE, per germline. The CDR3 sequence is 14 residues long. The V and J ends lost 3 bases and 0 bases, in that order; junction bases with no gene match: 1. The CDR3 DNA reads TGTGCCAGCAGCGCGCGGGGGAGCACAGATACGCAGTATTTT. This encodes CASSARGSTDTQYF.

V usage is TRBV7-3 and J usage is TRBJ1-2; TRBD1 matches at 7 bases. This CDR3 is built from 14 residues. Losses at the gene ends were 5 bases for V and 8 bases for J; bases not matched to a gene: 11. Looked up from germline, CDR1 is SGHTA and CDR2 is FQGTGA. The CDR3: CASSPDRAPGGYTF. CDR3 bases: TGTGCCAGCAGCCCAGACAGGGCGCCGGGAGGCTACACCTTC.

CDR3 nucleotides: TGCGCCAGCAGCAGAATTGACAGGGCCAATGAGCAGTTCTTC. This translates into CASSRIDRANEQFF. The chain links TRBV10-2 to TRBJ2-1; 7 bases line up with TRBD1. From germline, CDR1 is WSHSY and CDR2 SAAADI. This CDR3 is 14 amino acids long. With 6 bases clipped from V and 6 bases from J, the junction kept 8 bases outside the gene matches.

V is TRBV18 and J is TRBJ2-7, with 7 bases fitting TRBD2. The CDR3 contains 14 residues. J gave up 2 bases and V 2 bases, and 3 bases lay outside the gene matches. Germline CDR1 is KGHSH and CDR2 is LQKENI. The CDR3 spells CASSPGGEPYEQYF. CDR3 in DNA: TGTGCCAGCTCACCAGGGGGGGAGCCCTACGAGCAGTACTTC.

This clone appeared once. The chain has TRBV5-1 and TRBJ1-2, with 8 positions matching TRBD1. The junction had 14 bases not matched to a gene; V was cut back by 5 bases and J by 8 bases. This CDR3 has 15 amino acids. Germline V CDR1 and CDR2: SGHRS, YFSETQ. In DNA form, the CDR3 reads TGCGCCAGCAGTCAAATGGACAGGGACGTAGGCGGCTACACCTTC. Amino acid sequence: CASSQMDRDVGGYTF.

As to this clone: The junction shows a germline mismatch at one end, possibly a read error. Other nucleotide sequences from this sample produce the same CDR3. The V and J genes are TRBV6-4 and TRBJ2-7; a weak D match, TRBD2 (5 bases). The germline CDR1 and CDR2 sequences are MRHNA and SNTAGT. The CDR3 covers 9 residues. CDR3 coding DNA: TGTGCCAGCAAACTAGGCCAGCGATTC. It translates to CASKLGQRF.

This chain joins TRBV7-9 and TRBJ2-7, with D possibly being TRBD1 (6 bases). Germline loops: CDR1 SEHNR, CDR2 FQNEAQ (reference sequence). The CDR3 has 15 residues. V shed 5 bases and J shed 2 bases, with 16 bases lying between them. CDR3: CASSPRVWDTYEQYF. In DNA, the CDR3 is TGTGCCAGCAGCCCCCGTGTGTGGGACACCTACGAGCAGTACTTC.

This clone was observed a few times. This sequence joins TRBV4-1 and TRBJ1-2; 9 nucleotides align to TRBD1. Unmatched junction bases numbered 7, after V lost 0 bases and J lost 5 bases. The CDR3 has 16 residues. Per germline, CDR1 MGHRA and CDR2 YSYEKL. The CDR3 protein is CASSQDPGTGWYGYTF. In DNA, the CDR3 is TGCGCCAGCAGCCAAGATCCCGGGACAGGGTGGTATGGCTACACCTTC.

The chain employs TRBV11-2 and TRBJ2-1, with 10 bases identical to TRBD2. The germline CDR1 and CDR2 sequences are SGHAT and FQNNGV. This CDR3 contains 15 residues. V trimming: 3 bases; J trimming: 3 bases; junction bases outside the gene matches: 2. CDR3 nucleotide sequence: TGTGCCAGCAGCTTGAGCGGGGGGGGCTACAATGAGCAGTTCTTC. Translating it yields CASSLSGGGYNEQFF.